The 23 T cell receptor beta chains reported below all come from one sample, sequenced in a study of T-cell memory formation after mild COVID-19. TCRdb ran MiXCR on the 5' RACE reads and lists one entry per CDR3 protein. The top ten hold 8.8% of the sample, which has roughly 400,000 distinct CDR3 sequences, roughly 26% seen once. Sequencing was performed on PBMCs or a T cell subset sorted from them (not recorded which). All receptors come from an adult woman who had mild COVID-19 (a few samples of this study predate the infection). Cell type and time point are not known.

This clonotype occurred a few times. This chain uses TRBV12-3 or TRBV12-4 with TRBJ2-7; D gene uncertain. Deletions cut 2 bases from V and 2 bases from J, with 10 bases between. The CDR3 runs 14 residues. CDR3 loop: CASSLWASAYEQYF. The CDR3 nucleotides read TGTGCCAGCAGTTTATGGGCCAGCGCCTACGAGCAGTACTTC.

V usage is TRBV5-8 and J usage is TRBJ1-6; D is unclear. The CDR3 extends over 15 amino acids. Trimming took 4 bases from V and 4 from J, leaving 12 bases between them. Germline lookup yields CDR1 SGHTS and CDR2 YDEGEE. The CDR3 DNA reads as TGTGCCAGCAGCGGGGAGACACGATATAATTCACCCCTCCACTTT. Translation: CASSGETRYNSPLHF. Filled out from reference TRBV5-8 and TRBJ1-6, the complete variable domain reads EAGVTQSPTHLIKTRGQQATLRCSPISGHTSVYWYQQALGLGLQFLLWYDEGEERNRGNFPPRFSGRQFPNYSSELNVNALELEDSALYLCASSGETRYNSPLHFGNGTRLTVT.

V usage is TRBV4-1 and J usage is TRBJ2-5; possible D gene TRBD1, 6 bases. Germline assignment: CDR1 MGHRA and CDR2 YSYEKL. The CDR3 loop spans 13 amino acids. Trimming left V 5 bases short and J 4 bases short, with 11 bases between. CDR3 amino acids: CASSAQGLETQYF. The CDR3 nucleotides read TGCGCCAGCAGCGCCCAGGGGTTAGAGACCCAGTACTTC.

The gene calls are TRBV4-1 and TRBJ1-1, with a weak D call TRBD1 (5 bases). CDR1 MGHRA and CDR2 YSYEKL come from the germline V gene. This CDR3 has 15 residues. Trimming cost V 1 base and J 10 bases, with 19 bases left between them. The CDR3 DNA sequence: TGCGCCAGCAGCCAAGCCGGGACGCTGAAAAGCGGAGCTTTCTTT. This gives the protein CASSQAGTLKSGAFF.

This clonotype was observed a few times. The chain combines TRBV3-1 with TRBJ2-3; D ambiguous. V was shortened by 0 bases and J by 4 bases, with 5 bases between the two germline ends. Germline CDR1 LGHDT, CDR2 YNNKEL (reference sequence). This CDR3 contains 13 residues. For the CDR3, the DNA is TGTGCCAGCAGCCAAGATATTTCAGATACGCAGTATTTT. Residues: CASSQDISDTQYF.

The rearrangement uses TRBV7-9 and TRBJ2-1; D is tentatively TRBD1 or TRBD2 (5 bases each). Germline V gene lookup returns CDR1 SEHNR and CDR2 FQNEAQ (reference sequence). The CDR3 extends over 17 amino acids. The V gene lost 5 bases and the J gene lost 0 bases, with 17 bases spanning the gap. DNA for the CDR3: TGTGCCAGCAGCAGAGGGGTGGCGGGTTCCTCCTACAATGAGCAGTTCTTC. Protein sequence: CASSRGVAGSSYNEQFF.

The V and J genes are TRBV5-1 and TRBJ1-2, with TRBD1 matching 7 bases. The junction had 5 bases not matched to a gene; V was cut back by 4 bases and J by 8 bases. The germline gives CDR1 SGHRS, CDR2 YFSETQ. CDR3 length: 12 residues. CDR3 protein: CASSRGTVGYTF. The CDR3 DNA follows: TGCGCCAGCAGCCGTGGGACAGTCGGCTACACCTTC.

J is TRBJ1-6 and V is TRBV7-3; the D is unclear. Germline V lookup: CDR1 SGHTA, CDR2 FQGTGA. The CDR3 has 14 residues. Trimming cost V 5 bases and J 8 bases, with 13 bases left between them. Written as DNA, the CDR3 is TGTGCCAGCAGCGTTGGAGGAGCAGATTCACCCCTCCACTTT. As protein: CASSVGGADSPLHF.

The V call is TRBV7-9, the J call TRBJ2-7, with D hard to call. The V gene's germline CDR1 is SEHNR and CDR2 FQNEAQ (reference sequence). Deletions cut 4 bases from V and 5 bases from J, with 12 bases between. The CDR3 runs to 13 residues. The CDR3 reads CASSSAKFHEQYF. Here the CDR3 DNA reads TGTGCCAGCAGCTCCGCCAAGTTCCACGAGCAGTACTTC.

This clonotype was detected only a few times. This chain uses TRBV23-1 with TRBJ2-2; D might be TRBD1 (6 bases). TRBV23-1 is known as an ORF, though its function is uncertain. The V end was cut by 1 base, the J end by 5 bases, with 14 bases between. The CDR3 extends over 16 amino acids. CDR3 in DNA: TGCGCCAGCAGTCAATATGAGGGGGTTACGACCGGGGAGCTGTTTTTT. Translated, it gives CASSQYEGVTTGELFF.

This clonotype was seen a handful of times. The CDR3 region is CASSQDWEEQYF. CDR3 nucleotides: TGTGCCAGCAGCCAAGATTGGGAGGAGCAGTACTTC. The gene calls are TRBV4-2 and TRBJ2-7; D may be TRBD2 (5 bases). Trimming took off 0 bases at V and 7 bases at J, with 7 bases between the two ends. CDR3 length equals 12 residues. Germline V gene data show CDR1 as LGHNA and CDR2 as YNFKEQ.

This clonotype was counted ten times or more. The chain's CDR3 is CASSSGLAPYNEQFF. The CDR3 region has the DNA TGTGCCAGCAGCTCGGGACTAGCGCCATACAATGAGCAGTTCTTC. V usage is TRBV7-9 and J usage is TRBJ2-1; TRBD2 matches at 10 bases. Trimming cost V 4 bases and J 4 bases; bases outside gene matches: 4. The CDR3 length is 15 residues. Germline assignment: CDR1 SEHNR and CDR2 FQNEAQ (reference sequence).

The chain recombines TRBV24-1 with TRBJ1-2, with D possibly matching TRBD1 (6 bases). The CDR3 covers 13 residues. CDR1 is KGHDR and CDR2 is SFDVKD in the germline V gene. V gave up 5 bases and J gave up 3 bases, with 9 bases separating them. CDR3 region: CATSAGGHYGYTF. The CDR3 bases are TGTGCCACCAGTGCGGGGGGCCACTATGGCTACACCTTC.

The sample holds a few counts of this clonotype. A read error may account for a junction end that differs from germline. This chain connects TRBV5-6 to TRBJ2-4; D is perhaps TRBD2 (6 bases). The germline CDR1 and CDR2 sequences are SGHDT and YYEEEE. This CDR3 is 12 amino acids long. The CDR3 DNA sequence: TGTGCCAGCAGCTTCCCTTCGGGCGGGGTCGTCTTC. Protein sequence: CASSFPSGGVVF. The full variable domain, rest sourced from reference TRBV5-6 and TRBJ2-4, is DAGVTQSPTHLIKTRGQQVTLRCSPKSGHDTVSWYQQALGQGPQFIFQYYEEEERQRGNFPDRFSGHQFPNYSSELNVNALLLGDSALYLCASSFPSGGVVFGAGTRLSVL.

A few counts support this clonotype. The genes are TRBV4-2 and TRBJ2-1, with 9 nucleotides matching TRBD2. This CDR3 comprises 15 residues. After removal of 1 base from V and 6 bases from J, the junction contained 4 bases not matched to a gene. Germline lookup yields CDR1 LGHNA and CDR2 YNFKEQ. CDR3 sequence reads: CASSQVGLASNEQFF. CDR3 bases: TGTGCCAGCAGCCAAGTAGGACTAGCGAGCAATGAGCAGTTCTTC.

This clonotype was picked up a small number of times. V usage is TRBV19 and J usage is TRBJ1-3, with D tentatively TRBD1 (5 bases). Germline V CDR1 and CDR2: LNHDA, SQIVND (reference sequence). Deletions cut 9 bases from V and 0 bases from J, with 24 bases between. CDR3 length equals 18 residues. CDR3 in amino acids: CASLPGPRDGFSGNTIYF. CDR3 nucleotides: TGTGCCAGCCTACCTGGGCCCCGGGACGGGTTCTCTGGAAACACCATATATTTT.

The table lists this clonotype with a count of one. The V call is TRBV2, the J call TRBJ2-3; TRBD2 agrees at 10 bases. In germline, CDR1 is SNHLY, CDR2 FYNNEI. After removal of 0 bases from V and 0 bases from J, the junction contained 0 bases not matched to a gene. The length of the CDR3 is 16 residues. CDR3 amino acids: CASSEASGGSTDTQYF. CDR3 sequence (DNA): TGTGCCAGCAGTGAAGCTAGCGGGGGGAGCACAGATACGCAGTATTTT. Complete variable domain (other parts from reference TRBV2 and TRBJ2-3): EPEVTQTPSHQVTQMGQEVILRCVPISNHLYFYWYRQILGQKVEFLVSFYNNEISEKSEIFDDQFSVERPDGSNFTLKIRSTKLEDSAMYFCASSEASGGSTDTQYFGPGTRLTVL.

The V and J genes are TRBV7-2 and TRBJ1-4; D is uncertain. Trimming left V 0 bases short and J 10 bases short, with 9 bases between. Germline V CDR1 and CDR2: SGHTA, FQGNSA. The CDR3 sequence is 13 residues long. CDR3 sequence reads: CASSLAKGAKLFF. The CDR3 DNA is TGTGCCAGCAGCTTAGCAAAGGGCGCAAAACTGTTTTTT.

This clonotype was counted only a few times. The chain uses TRBV7-2 and TRBJ2-7; TRBD2 matches 13 bases. With V trimmed by 5 bases and J by 0 bases, 13 bases remained unmatched. Germline V gives CDR1 SGHTA, CDR2 FQGNSA. This CDR3 contains 19 residues. The CDR3 loop is CASSPEGLTSGRFSYEQYF. In nucleotides, the CDR3 is TGTGCCAGCAGCCCAGAGGGGCTGACTAGCGGGAGGTTCTCCTACGAGCAGTACTTC.

This chain uses TRBV20-1 with TRBJ1-1; D is unresolved. V lost 6 bases, J lost 1 base, and 15 bases lay in between. The CDR3 extends over 14 amino acids. CDR1 is DFQATT, CDR2 SNEGSKA, per germline (reference sequence). The CDR3: CSARLTGKNTEAFF. The DNA for the CDR3 is TGCAGTGCAAGACTGACCGGGAAGAACACTGAAGCTTTCTTT.

In its sample, this clonotype was seen a few times. This chain connects TRBV20-1 to TRBJ2-2; D may be TRBD2 (7 bases). CDR3 length equals 15 residues. The ends were cut back, 4 bases at V and 2 bases at J, with 14 bases in the middle. Germline CDR1 reads DFQATT; CDR2 reads SNEGSKA (reference sequence). The DNA of the CDR3 is TGCAGTGCTAATTCGCGGGGGACAAACACCGGGGAGCTGTTTTTT. The encoded protein is CSANSRGTNTGELFF.

The table lists this clonotype with many counts. The chain has TRBV20-1 and TRBJ2-1; tentatively, D is TRBD2 (6 bases). The V gene's germline CDR1 is DFQATT and CDR2 SNEGSKA (reference sequence). Trimming left V 0 bases short and J 1 base short, with 16 bases between. CDR3 length: 17 residues. CDR3 loop: CSARDLPRDSSYNEQFF. The CDR3 bases are TGCAGTGCTAGAGACTTACCCCGGGACTCGTCCTACAATGAGCAGTTCTTC.

This clonotype has a single count. The gene calls are TRBV9 and TRBJ2-2; weak D call: TRBD2 (6 bases). The CDR3 length is 16 residues. V dropped 5 bases and J dropped 3 bases, with 17 bases sitting between them. CDR1 and CDR2 (germline): SGDLS, YYNGEE. For the CDR3, the DNA is TGTGCCAGCAGTGTCCTGGCGGGGCCTTACACCGGGGAGCTGTTTTTT. Its protein is CASSVLAGPYTGELFF.